One T cell receptor (beta chain) is described in this entry. This record belongs to a study of CD8+ T cells in alopecia areata. TCR sequencing used cDNA made by reverse transcription of extracted RNA. Assay used: immunoSEQ multiplex PCR; TCRdb lists only in-frame clones, some missing. Among around 150,000 clones listed, 82% were seen once. Deletions cut 2 bases from V and 0 bases from J, with 8 bases between. The CDR3 is 14 amino acids. Treatment reported: oral pan-JAK inhibitor, 5-10 mg twice daily. The chain couples TRBV7-1 to TRBJ2-7; D perhaps matches TRBD1 (5 bases). TRBV7-1 is an open reading frame, and its role is uncertain. The TCR was taken from a human donor with alopecia areata. Sequences were derived from CD8+ T cells sorted from blood, sampled at week 4, from a patient treated with tofacitinib. The CDR3 DNA follows: TGTGCCAGCAGCTCAATGACAGCCTCCTACGAGCAGTACTTC. Amino acids: CASSSMTASYEQYF.